This T cell receptor (beta chain) was captured in a study of shared clonotypes between healthy human individuals. General study points: The researchers took only blood, and tissue repertoires probably look different. It was the non-shared clonotypes that had lower generation probabilities than clonotypes shared by all four donors. The donor pool, a small one, limited the genetic and exposure-history diversity represented.

With regard to this clone: Its antigen is as yet unknown.

Naive CD8 cells lacked CD45RO, underwent positive selection for CCR7 and left out terminally differentiated effector memory CD45RA+ cells. All donors were Caucasian adults living in Nashville, Tennessee. Data came from immunoSEQ multiplex PCR; TCRdb stores just in-frame clones and leaves some out. The sample has about 2.1 million clones; 90% to 95% are singletons. The CDR3 totals 16 residues. Per germline, CDR1 MGHRA and CDR2 YSYEKL. The ends were cut back, 8 bases at V and 1 base at J, with 20 bases in the middle. The clonotype comes from a man aged 18 to 29 in good health. Some clones in this sample may be carry-over from other donors' samples. The chain carries TRBV4-1 and TRBJ1-1, with D tentatively TRBD1 (5 bases). Input material: naive CD8+ T cells from PBMCs. The DNA for the CDR3 is TGCGCCAGCCGCCTCCAAGGCGGGGGAGCGAACACTGAAGCTTTCTTT. Its protein is CASRLQGGGANTEAFF.